This T cell receptor (beta chain) was profiled in a study of tumor-infiltrating lymphocytes in primary liver carcinoma. The source of the blood RNA was unsorted whole blood, and germline DNA was extracted as well. There were only treatment-naive patients, all with chronic HBV infection. The authors made TCR beta cDNA from around 500 ng total RNA with a constant-region primer. Slightly modified ARM-PCR with three nested multiplex PCR rounds yielded TCR beta libraries. Using its own MiXCR run on the multiplex PCR reads, TCRdb lists one record per CDR3 protein. The sample lists approximately 300,000 distinct CDR3 sequences; approximately 60% were seen once. As for this clonotype: This could be a read error, since a much larger clone is one nucleotide away.

The source is a man aged 35 to 55 with primary liver carcinoma and hepatitis B virus infection. Sequenced sample: peripheral blood.

The CDR3 loop reads CASSYGTGANNQLQHF. The CDR3 coding sequence is TGTGCCAGCAGTTACGGGACAGGGGCGAACAATCAGCTCCAGCATTTT. The chain links TRBV6-6 to TRBJ1-5; TRBD1 agrees at 10 bases. This CDR3 comprises 16 residues. Per germline, CDR1 MNHNY and CDR2 SVGAGI (reference sequence).